This T cell receptor beta chain appears in the sequencing data of a study of PD-1 blockade in classical Hodgkin lymphoma. The method was immunoSEQ multiplex PCR; TCRdb's version includes in-frame clones alone and lacks a portion of them. This sample has approximately 36,000 clones; approximately 70% occur once, and the top ten carry 13% to 15%. In its sample, this clone was seen a few times. What it binds is unknown. Findings and limits, study-wide: As was reported, newly diagnosed patients showed lower baseline TCR diversity than healthy donors did. Diversity in CD4+ TCRs, unlike that measured in CD8+ TCRs, had risen significantly by C4D1.

Every patient had relapsed following autologous stem cell transplantation, and cohorts differed in brentuximab vedotin exposure. The TCR was taken from a human donor with classical Hodgkin lymphoma. Sequenced material: peripheral blood mononuclear cells (PBMCs), taken before the second cycle of nivolumab.

CDR3 bases: TGCGCCAGCAGCCAAGACGAGGGGGTCCCCACCTACGAGCAGTACTTC. Its translation is CASSQDEGVPTYEQYF. The gene calls are TRBV4-3 and TRBJ2-7; a weak D match, TRBD1 (6 bases). The CDR3 sequence is 16 residues long. In germline, CDR1 is LGHNA, CDR2 YSLEER. V lost 0 bases and J lost 2, with 14 bases in between.